The rows below give T cell receptor beta chains drawn from one sample of a study of shared clonotypes between healthy human individuals. Some clones are missing from TCRdb's copy, which holds only in-frame ones; the method was immunoSEQ multiplex PCR. The sample holds around 1,900,000 clones, roughly 95% seen once. The sample taken for sequencing was naive CD8+ T cells from PBMCs. The receptors originated from a man aged 18 to 30 in good health. Some clones in this sample may be carry-over from other donors' samples. The CDR3 runs from the conserved cysteine through the conserved F or W. D genes are given only for firm matches. Not all rows give a size; the values are once, few, many and, for expanded clones, a class.

NA,TRBV7-9,TRBJ2-7,NA,CASSPPRSYEQYF,TGTGCCAGCAGCCCCCCTCGGTCCTACGAGCAGTACTTC
NA,TRBV4-3,TRBJ1-4,NA,CASSQFRSGNEKLFF,TGCGCCAGCAGCCAATTTCGGTCGGGAAATGAAAAACTGTTTTTT
NA,TRBV10-2,TRBJ2-7,NA,CASSGGAHEQYF,TGCGCCAGCAGCGGGGGCGCCCACGAGCAGTACTTC
NA,TRBV2,TRBJ2-7,TRBD2,CASNGLAGVPPYEQYF,TGTGCCAGCAACGGACTAGCGGGAGTTCCCCCCTACGAGCAGTACTTC
NA,TRBV6-6,TRBJ1-3,NA,CASSYSGLIYF,TGTGCCAGCAGTTACTCCGGTCTCATATATTTT
NA,TRBV7-9,TRBJ2-5,NA,CASSPRSLDSLQETQYF,TGTGCCAGCAGCCCCAGGTCGTTGGACAGCTTACAAGAGACCCAGTACTTC
NA,TRBV9,TRBJ1-1,NA,CASSVDSLNTEAFF,TGTGCCAGCAGCGTTGACAGTTTGAACACTGAAGCTTTCTTT
NA,TRBV7-9,TRBJ1-2,TRBD1,CASSSPGQGEQSGGYTF,TGTGCCAGCAGCTCACCGGGACAGGGGGAACAAAGTGGTGGCTACACCTTC
NA,TRBV19,TRBJ2-5,NA,CASSPLLSETQYF,TGTGCCAGTAGTCCTCTCCTCTCAGAGACCCAGTACTTC
NA,TRBV27,TRBJ2-5,NA,CASSPTPGPNNRPETQYF,TGTGCCAGCAGTCCCACACCAGGGCCTAACAACCGGCCAGAGACCCAGTACTTC
NA,TRBV5-6,TRBJ1-2,TRBD1,CASSGRTGFGYTF,TGTGCCAGCAGCGGCCGGACAGGTTTTGGCTACACCTTC
NA,TRBV6-1,TRBJ1-6,TRBD1,CASSDRGPSPLHF,TGTGCCAGCAGTGACAGGGGGCCATCACCCCTCCACTTT
NA,TRBV6-5,TRBJ2-5,TRBD1,CASSPRDREETQYF,TGTGCCAGCAGTCCCCGGGACAGGGAAGAGACCCAGTACTTC
NA,TRBV7-2,TRBJ2-7,NA,CASSLGGGGPYEQYF,TGTGCCAGCAGCTTAGGCGGCGGGGGCCCCTACGAGCAGTACTTC
NA,TRBV5-3,TRBJ1-5,NA,CARSLVGAGNQPQHF,TGTGCCAGAAGCCTGGTGGGGGCCGGCAATCAGCCCCAGCATTTT
NA,TRBV11-2,TRBJ2-5,TRBD1,CASSDGQDQETQYF,TGTGCCAGCAGCGACGGACAGGACCAAGAGACCCAGTACTTC
NA,TRBV7-2,TRBJ1-1,NA,CASSLLAPSRNTEAFF,TGTGCCAGCAGCTTATTAGCTCCCTCCAGGAACACTGAAGCTTTCTTT
NA,TRBV19,TRBJ2-7,NA,CASSPVGSSYEQYF,TGTGCCAGTAGCCCAGTAGGGTCCTCCTACGAGCAGTACTTC
NA,TRBV4-1,TRBJ2-7,TRBD1,CASSQDQDRAYEQYF,TGCGCCAGCAGCCAAGATCAGGACAGGGCCTACGAGCAGTACTTC
once,TRBV6-6,TRBJ2-7,NA,CASSRVSGHIYEQYF,TGTGCCAGCAGCCGGGTATCGGGGCATATCTACGAGCAGTACTTC
NA,TRBV28,TRBJ2-7,TRBD1,CASSLGTGPYEQYF,TGTGCCAGCAGTTTGGGGACAGGGCCCTACGAGCAGTACTTC
NA,TRBV5-1,TRBJ2-7,NA,CASSLAGEQYF,TGCGCCAGCAGCTTGGCAGGCGAGCAGTACTTC
NA,TRBV7-9,TRBJ2-7,NA,CASDPYEQYF,TGTGCCAGTGATCCCTACGAGCAGTACTTC
NA,TRBV28,TRBJ1-1,NA,CASRPNTEAFF,TGTGCCAGCAGGCCAAACACTGAAGCTTTCTTT
NA,TRBV15,TRBJ2-1,NA,CATSSGKYNEQFF,TGTGCCACCAGCAGTGGAAAGTACAATGAGCAGTTCTTC
once,TRBV5-6,TRBJ2-7,TRBD1,CASSAQGADEQYF,TGTGCCAGCAGCGCACAGGGGGCGGACGAGCAGTACTTC
NA,TRBV27,TRBJ2-1,TRBD1,CATSSQGAYNEQFF,TGTGCCACCTCCTCCCAGGGGGCTTACAATGAGCAGTTCTTC
NA,TRBV9,TRBJ2-7,NA,CASSPSASYEQYF,TGTGCCAGCAGCCCCTCCGCTAGTTACGAGCAGTACTTC
NA,TRBV5-1,TRBJ1-1,NA,CASSFEDGGTEAFF,TGCGCCAGCAGCTTTGAGGACGGGGGCACTGAAGCTTTCTTT
NA,TRBV9,TRBJ2-1,TRBD2,CASSGGTSGTKHNEQFF,TGTGCCAGCAGCGGGGGGACTAGCGGGACGAAACACAATGAGCAGTTCTTC
NA,TRBV7-3,TRBJ2-1,TRBD1,CASSWDRAYEQFF,TGTGCCAGCAGCTGGGACAGGGCCTATGAGCAGTTCTTC
NA,TRBV5-6,TRBJ2-1,NA,CASSYLGDNEQFF,TGTGCCAGCAGCTATCTAGGGGACAATGAGCAGTTCTTC
NA,TRBV9,TRBJ2-5,NA,CASSGAGEYQETQYF,TGTGCCAGCAGCGGGGCCGGGGAGTACCAAGAGACCCAGTACTTC
NA,TRBV13,TRBJ2-6,NA,CASSPGGSSGANVLTF,TGTGCCAGCAGCCCAGGCGGATCCTCTGGGGCCAACGTCCTGACTTTC
NA,TRBV18,TRBJ2-4,TRBD2,CASSPPGLAGINIQYF,TGTGCCAGCTCACCCCCGGGACTAGCGGGAATTAACATTCAGTACTTC
once,TRBV6-6,TRBJ2-4,TRBD2,CASGLAGGPFNIQYF,TGTGCCAGCGGATTAGCGGGAGGGCCTTTTAACATTCAGTACTTC
NA,TRBV9,TRBJ2-7,TRBD1,CASSQQGGSYEQYF,TGTGCCAGCAGCCAACAGGGGGGATCCTACGAGCAGTACTTC